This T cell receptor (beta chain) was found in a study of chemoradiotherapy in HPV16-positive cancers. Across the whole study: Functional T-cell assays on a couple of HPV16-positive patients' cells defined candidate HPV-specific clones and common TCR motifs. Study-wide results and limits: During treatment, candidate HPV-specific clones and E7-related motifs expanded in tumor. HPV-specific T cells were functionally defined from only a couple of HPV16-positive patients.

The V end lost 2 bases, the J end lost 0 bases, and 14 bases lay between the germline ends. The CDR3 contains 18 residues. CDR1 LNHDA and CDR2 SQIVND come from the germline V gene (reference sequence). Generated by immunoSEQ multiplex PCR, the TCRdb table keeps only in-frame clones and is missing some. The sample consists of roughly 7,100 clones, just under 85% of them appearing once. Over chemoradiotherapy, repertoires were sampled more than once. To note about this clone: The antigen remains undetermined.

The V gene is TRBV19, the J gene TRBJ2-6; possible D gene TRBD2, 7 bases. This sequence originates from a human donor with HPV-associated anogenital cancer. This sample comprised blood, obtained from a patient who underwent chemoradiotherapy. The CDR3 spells CASSIRGGPRSGANVLTF. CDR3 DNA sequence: TGTGCCAGTAGTATAAGGGGGGGACCCCGCTCTGGGGCCAACGTCCTGACTTTC.